Here is one T cell receptor beta chain with its context. Its antigen is undetermined. The protocol was immunoSEQ multiplex PCR, while the TCRdb copy is restricted to in-frame clones and leaves out a portion. The sample lists about 70,000 clones; more than 85% were seen once. This sample is drawn from a study of OX40 agonist ivuxolimab in advanced cancers. Study observations and caveats: At 0.1 to 3.0 mg/kg and by week 6, clonal expansion occurred in CD4+ and CD8+ blood T cells. Averaged across samples, CD8+ T cells carried more expanded clones than CD4+ did.

Baseline, cycle 4 day 1, and cycle 7 day 1 were the blood sampling points. Trimming took off 0 bases at V and 0 bases at J, with 11 bases between the two ends. Germline lookup yields CDR1 SGHRS and CDR2 YFSETQ. The CDR3 consists of 16 residues. This TCR derives from an adult with an advanced solid tumor such as melanoma, head and neck, liver or kidney cancer. The input for sequencing was CD4+ or CD8+ T cells sorted from blood, taken in a trial of the OX40 agonist ivuxolimab. The chain employs TRBV5-1 and TRBJ2-3; possible D gene TRBD1, 6 bases. CDR3 in amino acids: CASSLAEGVSTDTQYF. The DNA for the CDR3 is TGCGCCAGCAGCTTGGCCGAGGGGGTGAGCACAGATACGCAGTATTTT.